The clone carrying this TCR beta chain was recorded many times. Trimming took 4 bases from V and 2 from J; bases not matched to a gene: 4. CDR1 and CDR2 from the germline V gene are GTSNPN and SVGIG (reference sequence). The CDR3 has 14 amino acids. Every bit of the isolated RNA underwent reverse transcription, so sequencing read expressed TCRB transcripts. TCRdb's table, derived via immunoSEQ multiplex PCR, lists solely in-frame clones and lacks some. This table holds some 240,000 clones, approximately 11% found once. This record belongs to a study of beta chain features in type 1 diabetes. The receptor was isolated from a man aged 18 to 29 in good health. The sequencing input was central memory CD4+ T cells from blood. The gene calls are TRBV30 and TRBJ2-1; 8 nucleotides align to TRBD2. The CDR3 DNA reads as TGTGCCTGGAAACCGGGACTAGCCTACAATGAGCAGTTCTTC. Protein product: CAWKPGLAYNEQFF.